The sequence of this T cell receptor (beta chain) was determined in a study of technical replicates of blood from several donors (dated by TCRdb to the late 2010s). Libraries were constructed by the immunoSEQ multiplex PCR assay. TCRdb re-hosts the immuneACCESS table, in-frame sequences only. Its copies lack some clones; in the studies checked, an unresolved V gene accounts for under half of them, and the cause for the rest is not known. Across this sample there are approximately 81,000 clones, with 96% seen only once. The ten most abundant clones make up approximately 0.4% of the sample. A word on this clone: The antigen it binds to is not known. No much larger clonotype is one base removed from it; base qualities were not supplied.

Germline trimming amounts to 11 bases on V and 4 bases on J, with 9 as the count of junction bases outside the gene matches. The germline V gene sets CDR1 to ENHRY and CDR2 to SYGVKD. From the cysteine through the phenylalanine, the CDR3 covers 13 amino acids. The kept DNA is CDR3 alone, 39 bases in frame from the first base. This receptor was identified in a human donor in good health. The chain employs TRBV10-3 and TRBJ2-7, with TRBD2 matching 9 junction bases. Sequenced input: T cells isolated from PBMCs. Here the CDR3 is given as CAASGTLGYEQYF. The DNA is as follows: TGTGCCGCTAGCGGGACCCTAGGGTACGAGCAGTACTTC.